Sequencing of this TCR beta chain was carried out in a study of T-cell reconstitution after alpha-beta-depleted transplantation in children. This CDR3 is built from 17 residues. Per germline, CDR1 MNHEY and CDR2 SVGAGI. V lost 4 bases and J lost 1; bases outside the gene matches: 12. Unique molecular identifiers were incorporated when the TCRbeta library was constructed. TCRdb itself ran the PCR reads through MiXCR, one entry per CDR3 protein. Counted here are just over 350,000 distinct CDR3 sequences, about an eighth occurring once; the ten biggest clones make up roughly 4.5%. The source of this sequence is a human donor who donated a stem cell graft to a child with Fanconi anemia. The material sequenced was PBMCs, taken from the stem cell graft. The rearrangement joins TRBV6-5 to TRBJ1-1, with TRBD1 matching 7 bases. The CDR3 loop reads CASSSPYATGSNTEAFF. As DNA, the CDR3 is TGTGCCAGCAGTTCACCCTACGCGACAGGGTCGAACACTGAAGCTTTCTTT.